The table lists the clone carrying this TCR beta chain with many counts. Antigen unknown. CDR1 and CDR2 from the germline V gene are SNHLY and FYNNEI. This CDR3 has 14 amino acids. The ends were cut back, 0 bases at V and 7 bases at J, with 10 bases in the middle. This record comes from a study of regulatory T cells in long-lasting Graves disease. Study information: Graves' patients (newly diagnosed) had been on antithyroid drugs under 3 months.

Study results and limitations: Newly diagnosed disease favored TRBV20-1 and TRBJ2-1 over persistent disease.

Time point of the sample: newly diagnosed GD, antithyroid drugs for less than 3 months. The TCR library was made from RNA that had been extracted from PBMCs in TRIzol. Library construction for TCR beta used iRepertoire HTBI primers and Arm-PCR of CDR3 regions. TCRdb redid the calling of the multiplex PCR reads with MiXCR, one entry per CDR3 protein. The table shows 530,000 or so distinct CDR3 sequences, with around 15% occurring only once. This sample also appeared in a second study, on T cells in Graves' hyperthyroidism and ophthalmopathy. As that report states: It was considered stable Graves' hyperthyroidism when ophthalmopathy did not progress within 18 months. Using the HTBI primer set, a first-round RT-PCR was run on the TCR CDR3.

The rearrangement links TRBV2 to TRBJ1-5; weak D call: TRBD1 (5 bases). The receptor was derived from a man aged 18 to 29 with Graves disease. The sample in question was peripheral blood mononuclear cells (PBMCs), obtained at new diagnosis, from a patient treated with antithyroid drugs. CDR3 sequence: CASSEATTDQPQHF. DNA for the CDR3: TGTGCCAGCAGTGAAGCGACGACAGACCAGCCCCAGCATTTT.